This T cell receptor (beta chain) comes out of a study of cytomegalovirus exposure and HLA in healthy donors. The wider study: From HLA-typed donors, an early data release held approximately 85 million unique TCRs. Study-level results: Researchers counted roughly 150 TCR beta chains as cytomegalovirus-associated. A cluster of highly shared sequence variants was likely a sequencing artifact.

PCR used 60 Vbeta primers and 13 Jbeta primers. TCRdb keeps only in-frame clones here, not all; method: immunoSEQ multiplex PCR. The sample holds about 130,000 clones; about 80% are singletons and the top ten take approximately 1%. Concerning this clone itself: The antigen remains unidentified.

Germline V gene sequence: CDR1 SEHNR, CDR2 FQNEAQ (reference sequence). The V end was cut by 1 base, the J end by 8 bases, with 18 bases between. The CDR3 runs 16 residues. The chain joins TRBV7-9 to TRBJ2-1; a possible D gene is TRBD1 (5 bases). This clonotype was sampled from a human donor in good health. The sample taken for sequencing was PBMCs. This chain's CDR3 is CASSLGQSKPSHEQFF. The CDR3 DNA reads TGTGCCAGCAGCTTAGGACAGTCGAAGCCAAGCCATGAGCAGTTCTTC.